This is a list of T cell receptor beta chains from one sample in a study of graft-versus-host responses after intestinal transplantation. These receptors are not linked to any known antigen. The repertoire was sequenced with immunoSEQ multiplex PCR; TCRdb's copy has only in-frame clones and lacks some. The sample shows about 96,000 clones, approximately 90% of them seen only once. The sequencing used unstimulated CD4+ T cells sorted from spleen or lymph node cells, collected before intestinal transplant. The source is a human donor who received an intestinal transplant. Both conserved end residues are part of each CDR3. D genes are given only for firm matches. The size field is filled for only some rows; it gives once, few, many or a size class.

d_gene	v_gene	abundance	j_gene	CDR3nt	CDR3aa
NA	TRBV28	NA	TRBJ1-1	TGTGCCAGCAGGCTGGATACAGGGAACACTGAAGCTTTCTTT	CASRLDTGNTEAFF
NA	TRBV5-1	NA	TRBJ2-5	TGCGCCAGCAGCTCATTAGTGGTAGAGACCCAGTACTTC	CASSSLVVETQYF
TRBD1	TRBV19	NA	TRBJ1-3	TGTGCCAGTAAGAGGGGGCAGACCTCTGGAAACACCATATATTTT	CASKRGQTSGNTIYF
NA	TRBV5-6	NA	TRBJ2-7	TGTGCCAGCAGCTTGGCCAAACACTACGAGCAGTACTTC	CASSLAKHYEQYF
NA	TRBV5-1	NA	TRBJ2-7	TGCGCCAGCAGCTTGGAGGGCAGGGGATCCTACGAGCAGTACTTC	CASSLEGRGSYEQYF
TRBD2	TRBV2	NA	TRBJ2-7	TGTGCCAGCCGGCGGGAGAACTACGAGCAGTACTTC	CASRRENYEQYF
NA	TRBV7-2	NA	TRBJ2-3	TGTGCCAGCAGCTTAGCTGGGGGGGCCGGCACAGATACGCAGTATTTT	CASSLAGGAGTDTQYF
NA	TRBV7-2	NA	TRBJ1-2	TGTGCCAGCAGCTTAGCCCGGGGGGCAGACTATGGCTACACCTTC	CASSLARGADYGYTF
NA	TRBV7-2	NA	TRBJ2-3	TGTGCCAGCAGCCTCGGACTTCTGAGCACAGATACGCAGTATTTT	CASSLGLLSTDTQYF
NA	TRBV12-5	NA	TRBJ2-7	TGTGCTAGTGGTGGCCCGGGCACAGGGTCGTTCGACGAGCAGTACTTC	CASGGPGTGSFDEQYF
NA	TRBV19	NA	TRBJ2-3	TGTGCCAGTAAAGGGGACTCACTAACAGATACGCAGTATTTT	CASKGDSLTDTQYF
TRBD2	TRBV30	NA	TRBJ2-7	TGTGCCTGGGGGACTAGCGGGGCCTACGAGCAGTACTTC	CAWGTSGAYEQYF
NA	TRBV29-1	once	TRBJ1-4	TGCAGCGTTGAAGACCAGCGGGCTGAAAAACTGTTTTTT	CSVEDQRAEKLFF
NA	TRBV6-5	once	TRBJ1-2	TGTGCCAGCAGTTACCGGACAGAACTTTTCTATGGCTACACCTTC	CASSYRTELFYGYTF
NA	TRBV5-6	NA	TRBJ1-2	TGTGCCAGCTCTCCTGAGGGGCGGGGAATAGGAGGCTACACCTTC	CASSPEGRGIGGYTF
NA	TRBV30	once	TRBJ1-3	TGTGCCTGGAGTGTACAGGCCTCTGGAAACACCATATATTTT	CAWSVQASGNTIYF
NA	TRBV6-5	NA	TRBJ1-6	TGTGCCAGCAGTCGGACGGACTATTCACCCCTCCACTTT	CASSRTDYSPLHF
TRBD1	TRBV7-8	NA	TRBJ2-2	TGTGCCAGCAGCCTACGAGGGTTGGGGACAGGGGCCACCGGGGAGCTGTTTTTT	CASSLRGLGTGATGELFF
NA	TRBV6-5	NA	TRBJ1-1	TGTGCCAGCAGTTGGTCCAGGAACACTGAAGCTTTCTTT	CASSWSRNTEAFF
TRBD1	TRBV6-1	once	TRBJ1-2	TGTGCCAGCAGTGAAGTCGCGGCAGGGGGGAGCTACACCTTC	CASSEVAAGGSYTF
NA	TRBV15	NA	TRBJ2-7	TGTGCCACCAGCAGATCTCACGAGGGCGGCTCCTACGAGCAGTACTTC	CATSRSHEGGSYEQYF
TRBD2	TRBV28	NA	TRBJ2-5	TGTGCCAGCAGCCTAGCGGGGAGCCAAGAGACCCAGTACTTC	CASSLAGSQETQYF
NA	TRBV19	NA	TRBJ2-1	TGTGCCAGTAGTCGAACCAACAGCTACAATGAGCAGTTCTTC	CASSRTNSYNEQFF
NA	TRBV28	NA	TRBJ2-5	TGTGCCAGCAGTTTGCAGGGTGGAGAGACCCAGTACTTC	CASSLQGGETQYF
NA	TRBV6-6	NA	TRBJ1-1	TGTGCCAGCAGTTACTGGGGGCAGGACACTGAAGCTTTCTTT	CASSYWGQDTEAFF
TRBD2	TRBV5-1	NA	TRBJ2-1	TGCGCCAGCAGCGTAACTAGCGGGGGTTACAATGAGCAGTTCTTC	CASSVTSGGYNEQFF
TRBD2	TRBV6-5	NA	TRBJ2-1	TGTGCCAGCAGTTACGGGGGGGGTGGGTACAATGAGCAGTTCTTC	CASSYGGGGYNEQFF
TRBD1	TRBV5-4	NA	TRBJ1-5	TGTGCCAGCAGCTTGGTAGGCAGGGGGAATATGAGCAATCAGCCCCAGCATTTT	CASSLVGRGNMSNQPQHF
NA	TRBV6-4	NA	TRBJ1-2	TGTGCCAGCAGTCCCCAGGGTTTCTATGGCTACACCTTC	CASSPQGFYGYTF
NA	TRBV10-3	NA	TRBJ1-1	TGTGCCATCAGTGAGTCGGCGACAAGCCGGAACACTGAAGCTTTCTTT	CAISESATSRNTEAFF
NA	TRBV28	NA	TRBJ2-1	TGTGCCAGCAGTTTAATATTGACTAGGGATGAGCAGTTCTTC	CASSLILTRDEQFF
TRBD2	TRBV15	NA	TRBJ2-5	TGTGCCACCAGCAGAGATCGGAGCGGGAGCGGTGAGACCCAGTACTTC	CATSRDRSGSGETQYF
TRBD1	TRBV27	NA	TRBJ2-3	TGTGCCAGCAGTCGACAGGGGACGACAGATACGCAGTATTTT	CASSRQGTTDTQYF
TRBD2	TRBV5-6	NA	TRBJ2-1	TGTGCCAGCAGCTTGCGCGGGGGGACCTACAATGAGCAGTTCTTC	CASSLRGGTYNEQFF
NA	TRBV30	NA	TRBJ1-4	TGTGCCTGGACCTTACGGGGAACTAATGAAAAACTGTTTTTT	CAWTLRGTNEKLFF
TRBD1	TRBV2	NA	TRBJ2-6	TGTGCCAGCAGTCGGGACAGGGGGCGCGCTGGGGCCAACGTCCTGACTTTC	CASSRDRGRAGANVLTF
TRBD1	TRBV5-6	NA	TRBJ2-7	TGTGCCAGCAGCGGGTGGGACAGGATTTACGAGCAGTACTTC	CASSGWDRIYEQYF
NA	TRBV28	NA	TRBJ1-1	TGTGCCAGCAGTCCGTCATACAGGGTGCGGACTGAAGCTTTCTTT	CASSPSYRVRTEAFF
TRBD2	TRBV15	once	TRBJ2-1	TGTGCCACCAGCATAAAGACTGGGGGGGGTCGGGGGCAGTTCTTC	CATSIKTGGGRGQFF
NA	TRBV4-2	NA	TRBJ1-2	TGTGCCAGCAGCCAACAGTTGGGAGGACGGGGTGGGTATGGCTACACCTTC	CASSQQLGGRGGYGYTF
NA	TRBV4-1	NA	TRBJ2-3	TGCGCCAGCAGCCAAGAATGGGGGGCAGATACGCAGTATTTT	CASSQEWGADTQYF